The 31 T cell receptor beta chains given below trace back to one sample, sequenced in a study of blood T cell repertoires in COVID-19. Repertoires were generated with immunoSEQ multiplex PCR, while TCRdb's copy carries only in-frame clones and drops some. Among about 44,000 clones listed, approximately 86% were seen once. The specimen sequenced was peripheral blood. The receptors shown here come from a woman of 80 years or more in a cohort sampled during active or convalescent COVID-19.

The chain uses TRBV5-1 and TRBJ2-3; 7 bases align to TRBD2. V was clipped by 2 bases and J by 0 bases; unmatched bases: 9. The germline V gene encodes CDR1 SGHRS and CDR2 YFSETQ. This CDR3 region has 17 residues. The CDR3 reads CASSFPGGFPSTDTQYF. Here the CDR3 DNA reads TGCGCCAGCAGCTTCCCGGGGGGATTCCCTAGCACAGATACGCAGTATTTT.

Turning to this clone: Mismatch with germline at one junction end may stem from a read error. This chain links TRBV11-2 with TRBJ2-7; 11 bases align to TRBD1. There are 16 residues in the CDR3. Looked up from germline, CDR1 is SGHAT and CDR2 is FQNNGV. CDR3 sequence (DNA): TGTGCCAGCAGCTTAGCCGCAGGACAGGGGGCTTACGAGCAGTGCTTC. It codes for CASSLAAGQGAYEQCF.

The rearrangement joins TRBV29-1 to TRBJ1-1; TRBD1 matches at 8 bases. The CDR3 extends over 13 amino acids. V shed 7 bases and J 4 bases; nucleotides not matched to a gene: 8. Germline CDR1 and CDR2: SQVTM and ANQGSEA. The CDR3 DNA reads as TGCAGCGCCGTTGGACAGGGTGGCACTGAAGCTTTCTTT. Translating gives CSAVGQGGTEAFF. Based on the CDR3 plus reference TRBV29-1 and TRBJ1-1, the full variable domain is SAVISQKPSRDICQRGTSLTIQCQVDSQVTMMFWYRQQPGQSLTLIATANQGSEATYESGFVIDKFPISRPNLTFSTLTVSNMSPEDSSIYLCSAVGQGGTEAFFGQGTRLTVV.

The V and J genes are TRBV7-2 and TRBJ1-5, with 7 bases fitting TRBD1. CDR1 is SGHTA, CDR2 FQGNSA, per germline. The ends lost 5 bases at V and 1 base at J; junction bases unmatched: 2. The CDR3 has 14 amino acids. In DNA, the CDR3 is TGTGCCAGCAGCCGGGGACAGAGCAATCAGCCCCAGCATTTT. It yields the protein CASSRGQSNQPQHF.

This chain uses TRBV2 with TRBJ2-7, with 13 positions matching TRBD2. Germline V gives CDR1 SNHLY, CDR2 FYNNEI. The CDR3 consists of 15 residues. The ends lost 6 bases at V and 5 bases at J; junction bases unmatched: 7. The CDR3 DNA sequence: TGTGCCAGCAGGGGACTAGCGGGGCGCAGCCACGAGCAGTACTTC. Protein: CASRGLAGRSHEQYF.

The chain joins TRBV11-3 to TRBJ2-7, with D unclear. V lost 1 base and J 4 bases, leaving 5 bases between the germline ends. This CDR3 region has 12 residues. Looked up from germline, CDR1 is SGHNT and CDR2 is YENEEA. CDR3 amino acids: CASSLVQYEQYF. DNA of the CDR3: TGTGCCAGCAGCTTAGTCCAGTACGAGCAGTACTTC.

The chain uses TRBV2 and TRBJ2-5; D may be TRBD1 (6 bases). Trimming took 8 bases from V and 2 from J, leaving 12 bases between them. This CDR3 has 13 residues. Germline lookup yields CDR1 SNHLY and CDR2 FYNNEI. The CDR3 is CASAWTDQETQYF. CDR3 DNA sequence: TGTGCCAGCGCCTGGACAGATCAAGAGACCCAGTACTTC. Using reference TRBV2 and TRBJ2-5 for the parts outside the CDR3, the full variable domain is EPEVTQTPSHQVTQMGQEVILRCVPISNHLYFYWYRQILGQKVEFLVSFYNNEISEKSEIFDDQFSVERPDGSNFTLKIRSTKLEDSAMYFCASAWTDQETQYFGPGTRLLVL.

The chain uses TRBV5-6 and TRBJ2-7, with D possibly matching TRBD1 (6 bases). The germline gives CDR1 SGHDT, CDR2 YYEEEE. The CDR3 extends over 15 amino acids. V lost 0 bases and J lost 3, with 13 bases in between. CDR3 residues: CASSLVNRGNYEQYF. The CDR3 DNA follows: TGTGCCAGCAGCTTGGTGAATAGGGGGAACTACGAGCAGTACTTC.

The genes are TRBV27 and TRBJ2-1; D remains unclear. The V end lost 2 bases, the J end lost 10 bases, and 12 bases lay between the germline ends. The length of the CDR3 is 13 residues. Germline values: CDR1 MNHEY, CDR2 SMNVEV (reference sequence). CDR3 sequence: CASSLLGPGEQFF. The DNA of the CDR3 is TGTGCCAGCAGTTTACTCGGTCCCGGGGAGCAGTTCTTC.

The rearrangement links TRBV7-8 to TRBJ1-4, with D unresolved. Trimming removed 2 bases at V and 5 bases at J, with 9 bases between. This CDR3 is built from 14 residues. Germline CDR1 reads SGHVS; CDR2 reads FQNEAQ. In nucleotides, the CDR3 is TGTGCCAGCAGCTTATTTTCGGGGAATGAAAAACTGTTTTTT. Its protein is CASSLFSGNEKLFF.

The gene calls are TRBV29-1 and TRBJ2-1; 10 positions agree with TRBD1. The CDR3 length is 14 residues. CDR1 and CDR2 from the germline V gene are SQVTM and ANQGSEA. V lost 7 bases to trimming and J lost 4 bases; unmatched junction nucleotides: 7. CDR3 amino acids: CSARTGGGYNEQFF. For the CDR3, the DNA is TGCAGCGCTCGGACAGGGGGTGGTTACAATGAGCAGTTCTTC.

This chain uses TRBV30 with TRBJ1-2, with D unresolved. CDR1 is GTSNPN, CDR2 SVGIG, per germline (reference sequence). This CDR3 region has 15 residues. The V end was cut by 0 bases, the J end by 8 bases, with 19 bases between. The CDR3 nucleotides are TGTGCCTGGAGTGTGGGAGGCAGACCCTATATCGGCTACACCTTC. Protein product: CAWSVGGRPYIGYTF.

The chain has TRBV15 and TRBJ2-5; TRBD2 matches 9 bases. The ends lost 6 bases at V and 5 bases at J; junction bases unmatched: 7. The CDR3 runs 14 residues. The germline V gene has CDR1 LNHNV and CDR2 YYDKDF (reference sequence). CDR3 coding DNA: TGTGCCACCAGTCTGCGGGGGGGCCGGGAGACCCAGTACTTC. This gives the protein CATSLRGGRETQYF.

This clone has only one observation. This chain connects TRBV19 to TRBJ1-2; D call uncertain. The V gene's germline CDR1 is LNHDA and CDR2 SQIVND (reference sequence). V gave up 5 bases and J gave up 3 bases, with 7 bases separating them. The CDR3 has 12 residues. In DNA, the CDR3 is TGTGCCAGTAGTCCTCGGGACTATGGCTACACCTTC. Amino acids: CASSPRDYGYTF. Full variable domain (rest looked up from reference TRBV19 and TRBJ1-2): DGGITQSPKYLFRKEGQNVTLSCEQNLNHDAMYWYRQDPGQGLRLIYYSQIVNDFQKGDIAEGYSVSREKKESFPLTVTSAQKNPTAFYLCASSPRDYGYTFGSGTRLTVV.

The rearrangement uses TRBV5-5 and TRBJ2-5, with TRBD1 as a possible D gene (6 bases). Trimming removed 4 bases at V and 5 bases at J, with 21 bases between. This CDR3 region has 16 residues. Germline V gene sequence: CDR1 SGHKS, CDR2 YYEKEE (reference sequence). CDR3 in amino acids: CASSPGDDRSQETQYF. The CDR3 DNA follows: TGTGCCAGCAGCCCAGGGGACGACCGAAGTCAGGAGACCCAGTACTTC.

The chain is built from TRBV7-3 and TRBJ2-3; 7 nucleotides match TRBD2. V was pared by 5 bases and J by 3 bases, with 8 bases of the junction left unmatched. Germline loops: CDR1 SGHTA, CDR2 FQGTGA. The CDR3 is 15 residues long. The CDR3: CASSPRLAGTDTQYF. The CDR3 region has the DNA TGTGCCAGCAGCCCTAGACTAGCTGGGACAGATACGCAGTATTTT.

The V and J genes are TRBV10-3 and TRBJ2-1; D gene uncertain. This CDR3 spans 11 amino acids. Between the trimmed V and J ends, which lost 10 bases and 6 bases, there was a span of 10 bases. Germline CDR1 ENHRY, CDR2 SYGVKD. CDR3 region: CATRIGNEQFF. In nucleotides, the CDR3 is TGTGCCACCCGTATCGGCAATGAGCAGTTCTTC.

The chain combines TRBV5-6 with TRBJ2-1; 7 bases agree with TRBD2. Germline lookup yields CDR1 SGHDT and CDR2 YYEEEE. The CDR3 runs 16 residues. J lost 2 bases, V lost 6 bases, and 11 bases had no gene match. CDR3 amino acids: CASNSRTGGAYNEQFF. CDR3 coding DNA: TGTGCCAGCAACTCCCGGACGGGAGGCGCCTACAATGAGCAGTTCTTC.

The rearrangement joins TRBV29-1 to TRBJ2-5, with 10 bases identical to TRBD1. The CDR3 loop spans 14 amino acids. Germline CDR1 SQVTM, CDR2 ANQGSEA. V lost 4 bases to trimming and J lost 5 bases; unmatched junction nucleotides: 7. As DNA, the CDR3 is TGCAGCGTTGCTCCCGGGACAGGGGTTGAGACCCAGTACTTC. It specifies CSVAPGTGVETQYF.

The chain uses TRBV9 and TRBJ2-1, with a weak D call TRBD2 (5 bases). The germline V gene has CDR1 SGDLS and CDR2 YYNGEE. There are 15 residues in the CDR3. Trimming shortened V by 0 bases and J by 5 bases, and 12 bases separated the two germline ends. The CDR3 is CASSVEGGLHNEQFF. DNA for the CDR3: TGTGCCAGCAGCGTAGAAGGCGGGCTCCACAATGAGCAGTTCTTC.

This chain uses TRBV3-1 (or the pseudogene TRBV3-2) with TRBJ2-1; 10 nucleotides align to TRBD2. CDR1 LGHDT and CDR2 YNNKEL come from the germline V gene (reference sequence). Losses at the gene ends were 3 bases for V and 5 bases for J; bases not matched to a gene: 7. The CDR3 is made up of 16 amino acids. The CDR3 coding sequence is TGTGCCAGCAGCCAGCCGGGACTAGCGCGAGACAATGAGCAGTTCTTC. It codes for CASSQPGLARDNEQFF.

The rearrangement links TRBV7-9 to TRBJ2-6; no clear D. V was clipped by 4 bases and J by 3 bases, with 10 bases between them. The germline gives CDR1 SEHNR, CDR2 FQNEAQ (reference sequence). The CDR3 runs 15 residues. The CDR3 bases are TGTGCCAGCAGCTCCGACTGGAATGGGGCCAACGTCCTGACTTTC. This codes for CASSSDWNGANVLTF.

The chain recombines TRBV10-3 with TRBJ2-7; 14 positions match TRBD2. Germline V gene lookup returns CDR1 ENHRY and CDR2 SYGVKD. The CDR3 length is 15 residues. V lost 11 bases, J lost 4 bases, and 10 bases stayed unmatched. The CDR3 nucleotides read TGTGCCGTACAACCGGGACTAGCGGGGGTATACGAGCAGTACTTC. Its translation: CAVQPGLAGVYEQYF.

The genes are TRBV5-4 and TRBJ2-1, with D tentatively TRBD1 (6 bases). Trimming removed 4 bases from V and 4 bases from J, with 15 bases in between. CDR3 size: 15 residues. Germline values: CDR1 SGHNT, CDR2 YYREEE (reference sequence). The CDR3 protein is CASSPSGTPYNEQFF. The CDR3 bases are TGTGCCAGCAGCCCCTCCGGGACACCATACAATGAGCAGTTCTTC.

This clone was detected only a few times. V is TRBV11-3 and J is TRBJ2-3; tentatively, D is TRBD2 (5 bases). The CDR3 runs to 13 residues. Looked up from germline, CDR1 is SGHNT and CDR2 is YENEEA. Trimming removed 4 bases at V and 1 base at J, with 6 bases between. CDR3 sequence (DNA): TGTGCCAGCAGCTGGCGGGGCACAGATACGCAGTATTTT. Amino acids: CASSWRGTDTQYF.

In regard to this clone: Compared with germline, one end of the junction differs, possibly owing to a read error. CDR3 sequence: CASSVLTGTGDF. CDR3 nucleotides: TGTGCCAGCAGCGTATTGACCGGGACAGGGGACTTC. This chain connects TRBV7-2 to TRBJ2-7, with 10 positions matching TRBD1. The germline gives CDR1 SGHTA, CDR2 FQGNSA. This CDR3 is 12 amino acids long.

The rearrangement uses TRBV4-3 and TRBJ2-7, with TRBD2 matching 11 bases. With V trimmed by 0 bases and J by 4 bases, 5 bases remained unmatched. The CDR3 has 16 amino acids. CDR1 and CDR2 (germline): LGHNA, YSLEER. The CDR3 bases are TGCGCCAGCAGCCAAGATCCGGCTAGCGGGAGGTACGAGCAGTACTTC. Translation gives CASSQDPASGRYEQYF.

CDR3 residues: CAWSALGVSGNTIYF. The DNA for the CDR3 is TGTGCCTGGAGTGCTTTAGGGGTCTCTGGAAACACCATATATTTT. The chain uses TRBV30 and TRBJ1-3, with D possibly matching TRBD1 (5 bases). Germline V gene lookup returns CDR1 GTSNPN and CDR2 SVGIG (reference sequence). CDR3 length: 15 amino acids. Trimming removed 1 base from V and 0 bases from J, with 10 bases in between.

The chain links TRBV7-6 to TRBJ2-4; D perhaps matches TRBD2 (5 bases). Germline loops: CDR1 SGHVS, CDR2 FNYEAQ. The CDR3 is 20 amino acids. The V and J ends lost 4 bases and 0 bases respectively, with 25 bases between them. The CDR3 coding sequence is TGTGCCAGCAGCTCCCTTCCCCCGGGAACCAACCTCCCAGCCAAAAACATTCAGTACTTC. Its protein is CASSSLPPGTNLPAKNIQYF.

This chain connects TRBV11-3 to TRBJ1-1; the D is unclear. Trimming took off 5 bases at V and 0 bases at J, with 13 bases between the two ends. Germline lookup yields CDR1 SGHNT and CDR2 YENEEA. The CDR3 runs to 15 residues. CDR3 residues: CASSPLAGMNTEAFF. CDR3 nucleotides: TGTGCCAGCAGCCCCTTGGCAGGCATGAACACTGAAGCTTTCTTT. Full variable domain (rest looked up from reference TRBV11-3 and TRBJ1-1): EAGVVQSPRYKIIEKKQPVAFWCNPISGHNTLYWYLQNLGQGPELLIRYENEEAVDDSQLPKDRFSAERLKGVDSTLKIQPAELGDSAVYLCASSPLAGMNTEAFFGQGTRLTVV.

This rearrangement joins TRBV6-2 or TRBV6-3 to TRBJ1-4; TRBD1 matches at 7 bases. Germline CDR1 reads MNHEY; CDR2 reads SVGEGT. The V and J ends lost 2 bases and 8 bases, in that order; junction bases with no gene match: 11. There are 16 residues in the CDR3. CDR3 DNA: TGTGCCAGCAGTTACACGGGGGGGACAGTCGACGAAAAACTGTTTTTT. Protein: CASSYTGGTVDEKLFF.